This T cell receptor beta chain comes out of a study of control samples from healthy donors and cancer patients. In this sample, this clone turned up a few times. Profiling relied on immunoSEQ multiplex PCR, and the TCRdb table lists in-frame clones only, not all of them. This sample carries roughly 450,000 clones, about 93% of them seen once, and the ten largest clones take 5% to 8%. CDR1 is SGDLS and CDR2 is YYNGEE in the germline V gene. The CDR3 is 13 amino acids. V shed 3 bases and J shed 2 bases, with 9 bases lying between them. J is TRBJ2-7 and V is TRBV9; TRBD2 is a possible D gene (5 bases). Sequencing input: PBMCs. This TCR was recovered from a man aged 40-55 years with head and neck cancer. DNA of the CDR3: TGTGCCAGCAGCGCATACGGGGCCTACGAGCAGTACTTC. It is translated as CASSAYGAYEQYF.